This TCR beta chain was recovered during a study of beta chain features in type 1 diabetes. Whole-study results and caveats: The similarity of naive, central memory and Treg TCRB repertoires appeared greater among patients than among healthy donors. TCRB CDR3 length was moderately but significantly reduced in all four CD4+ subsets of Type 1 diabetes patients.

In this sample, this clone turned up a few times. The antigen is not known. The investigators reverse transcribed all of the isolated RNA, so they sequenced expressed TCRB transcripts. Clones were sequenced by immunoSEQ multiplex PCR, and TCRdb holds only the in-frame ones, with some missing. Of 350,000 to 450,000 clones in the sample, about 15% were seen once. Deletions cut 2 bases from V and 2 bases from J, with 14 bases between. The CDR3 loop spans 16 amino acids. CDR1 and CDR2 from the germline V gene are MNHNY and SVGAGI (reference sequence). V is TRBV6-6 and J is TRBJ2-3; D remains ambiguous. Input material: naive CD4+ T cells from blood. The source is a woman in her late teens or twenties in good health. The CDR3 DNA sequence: TGTGCCAGCAGTTACGGAGCTTACCCCTACACAGATACGCAGTATTTT. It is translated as CASSYGAYPYTDTQYF.